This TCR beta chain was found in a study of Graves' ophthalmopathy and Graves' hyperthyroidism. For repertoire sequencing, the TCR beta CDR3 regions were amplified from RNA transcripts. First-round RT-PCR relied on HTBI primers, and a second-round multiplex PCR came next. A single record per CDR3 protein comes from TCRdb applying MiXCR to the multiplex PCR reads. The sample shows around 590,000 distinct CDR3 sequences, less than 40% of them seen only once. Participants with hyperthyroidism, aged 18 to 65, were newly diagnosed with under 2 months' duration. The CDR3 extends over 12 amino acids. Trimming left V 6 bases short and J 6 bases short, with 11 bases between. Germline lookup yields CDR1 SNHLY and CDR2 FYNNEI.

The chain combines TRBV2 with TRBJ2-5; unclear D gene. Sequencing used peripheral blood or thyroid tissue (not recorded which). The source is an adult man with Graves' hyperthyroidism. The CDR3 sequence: CASRARLKTQYF. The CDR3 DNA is TGTGCCAGCAGAGCCAGGCTGAAGACCCAGTACTTC.